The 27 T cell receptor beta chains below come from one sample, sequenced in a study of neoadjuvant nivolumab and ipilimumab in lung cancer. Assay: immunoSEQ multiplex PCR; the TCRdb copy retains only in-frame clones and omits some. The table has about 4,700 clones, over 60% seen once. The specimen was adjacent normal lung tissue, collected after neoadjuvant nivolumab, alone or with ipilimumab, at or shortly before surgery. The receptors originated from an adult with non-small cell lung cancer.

CDR3 in amino acids: CASNPRGRNDGELFF. As DNA, the CDR3 is TGTGCCAGTAATCCCAGGGGGCGGAATGACGGGGAGCTGTTTTTT. The chain employs TRBV19 and TRBJ2-2, with 8 nucleotides matching TRBD1. Germline loops: CDR1 LNHDA, CDR2 SQIVND (reference sequence). CDR3 size: 15 residues. V was clipped by 7 bases and J by 7 bases; unmatched bases: 11.

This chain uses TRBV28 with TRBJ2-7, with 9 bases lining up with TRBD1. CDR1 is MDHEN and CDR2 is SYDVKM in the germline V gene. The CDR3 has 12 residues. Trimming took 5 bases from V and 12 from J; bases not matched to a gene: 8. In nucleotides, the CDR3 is TGTGCCAGCAGTGCTCGGGACAGGGAACCGTACGTC. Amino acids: CASSARDREPYV.

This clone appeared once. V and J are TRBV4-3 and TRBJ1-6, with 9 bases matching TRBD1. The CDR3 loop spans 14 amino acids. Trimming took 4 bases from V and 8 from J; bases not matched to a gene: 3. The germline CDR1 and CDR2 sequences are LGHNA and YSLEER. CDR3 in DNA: TGCGCCAGCAGCCTACAGGGGGCCCATTCACCCCTCCACTTT. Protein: CASSLQGAHSPLHF.

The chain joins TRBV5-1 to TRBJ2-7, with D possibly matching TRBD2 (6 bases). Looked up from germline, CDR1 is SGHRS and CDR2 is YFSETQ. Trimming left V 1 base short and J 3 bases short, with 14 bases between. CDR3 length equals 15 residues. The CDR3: CASSLSSGRNYEQYF. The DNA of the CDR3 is TGCGCCAGCAGCTTGAGTTCAGGGAGGAACTACGAGCAGTACTTC.

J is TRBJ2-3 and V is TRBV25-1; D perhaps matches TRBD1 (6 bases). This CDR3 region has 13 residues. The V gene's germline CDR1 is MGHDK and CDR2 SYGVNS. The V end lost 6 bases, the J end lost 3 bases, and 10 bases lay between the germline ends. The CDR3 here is CASRNQGTDTQYF. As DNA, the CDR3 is TGTGCCAGCAGGAACCAGGGGACAGATACGCAGTATTTT.

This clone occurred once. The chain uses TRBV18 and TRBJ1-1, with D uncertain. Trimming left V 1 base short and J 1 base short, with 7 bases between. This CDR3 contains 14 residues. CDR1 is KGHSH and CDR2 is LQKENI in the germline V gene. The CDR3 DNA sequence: TGTGCCAGCTCACCACGGCACGGGAACACTGAAGCTTTCTTT. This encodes CASSPRHGNTEAFF.

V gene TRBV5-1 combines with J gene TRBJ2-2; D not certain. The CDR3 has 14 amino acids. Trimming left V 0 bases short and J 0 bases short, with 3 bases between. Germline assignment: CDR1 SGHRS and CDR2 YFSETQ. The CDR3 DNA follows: TGCGCCAGCAGCTTGGTAGCGAACACCGGGGAGCTGTTTTTT. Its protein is CASSLVANTGELFF.

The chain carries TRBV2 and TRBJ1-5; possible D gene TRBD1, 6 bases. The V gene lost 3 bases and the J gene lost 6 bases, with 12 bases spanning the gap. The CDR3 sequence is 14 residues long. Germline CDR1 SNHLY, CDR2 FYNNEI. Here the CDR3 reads CASSDRGVGQPQHF. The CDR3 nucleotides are TGTGCCAGCAGTGACAGGGGAGTGGGTCAGCCCCAGCATTTT.

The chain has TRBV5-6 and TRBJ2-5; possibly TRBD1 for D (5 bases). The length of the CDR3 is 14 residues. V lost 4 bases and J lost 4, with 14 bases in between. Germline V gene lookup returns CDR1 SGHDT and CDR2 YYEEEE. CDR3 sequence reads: CASSMDTRRETQYF. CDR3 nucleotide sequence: TGTGCCAGCAGCATGGACACCCGACGAGAGACCCAGTACTTC.

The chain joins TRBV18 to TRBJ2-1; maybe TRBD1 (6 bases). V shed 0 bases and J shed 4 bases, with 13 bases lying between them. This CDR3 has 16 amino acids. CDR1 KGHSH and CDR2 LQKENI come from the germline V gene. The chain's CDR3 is CASSPPIRGDYNEQFF. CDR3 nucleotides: TGTGCCAGCTCACCACCGATCAGGGGAGATTACAATGAGCAGTTCTTC. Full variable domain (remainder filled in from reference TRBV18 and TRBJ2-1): NAGVMQNPRHLVRRRGQEARLRCSPMKGHSHVYWYRQLPEEGLKFMVYLQKENIIDESGMPKERFSAEFPKEGPSILRIQQVVRGDSAAYFCASSPPIRGDYNEQFFGPGTRLTVL.

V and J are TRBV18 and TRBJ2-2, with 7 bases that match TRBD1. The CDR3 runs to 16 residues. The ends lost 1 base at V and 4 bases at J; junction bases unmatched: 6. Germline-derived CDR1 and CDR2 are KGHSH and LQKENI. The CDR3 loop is CASSPQYRGGTGELFF. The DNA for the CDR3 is TGTGCCAGCTCACCACAGTACAGGGGTGGCACCGGGGAGCTGTTTTTT.

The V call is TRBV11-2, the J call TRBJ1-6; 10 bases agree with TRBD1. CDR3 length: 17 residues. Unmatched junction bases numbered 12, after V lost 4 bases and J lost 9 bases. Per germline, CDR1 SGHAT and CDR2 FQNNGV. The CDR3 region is CASSSPTGGILLSPLHF. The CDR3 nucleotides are TGTGCCAGCAGCTCTCCGACAGGGGGCATTTTACTTTCACCCCTCCACTTT.

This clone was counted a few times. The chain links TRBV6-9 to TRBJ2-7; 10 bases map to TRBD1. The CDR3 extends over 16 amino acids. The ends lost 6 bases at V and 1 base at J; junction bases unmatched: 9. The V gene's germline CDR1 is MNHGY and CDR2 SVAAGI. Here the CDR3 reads CASSPGDRGGSYEQYV. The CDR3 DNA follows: TGTGCCAGCAGCCCCGGGGACAGGGGAGGGTCCTACGAGCAGTACGTC.

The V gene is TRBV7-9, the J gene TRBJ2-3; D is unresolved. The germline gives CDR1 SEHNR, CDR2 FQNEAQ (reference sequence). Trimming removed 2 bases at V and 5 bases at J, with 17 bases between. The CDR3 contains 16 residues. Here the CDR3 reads CASSLNSGTLGDTQYF. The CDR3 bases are TGTGCCAGCAGCTTAAATTCAGGAACCTTGGGAGATACGCAGTATTTT.

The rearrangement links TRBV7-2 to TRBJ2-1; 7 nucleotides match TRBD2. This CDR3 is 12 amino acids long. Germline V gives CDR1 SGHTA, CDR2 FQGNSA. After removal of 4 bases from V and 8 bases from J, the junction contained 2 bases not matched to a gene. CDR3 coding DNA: TGTGCCAGCAGCTCGGGGGGAGATGAGCAGTTCTTC. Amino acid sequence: CASSSGGDEQFF.

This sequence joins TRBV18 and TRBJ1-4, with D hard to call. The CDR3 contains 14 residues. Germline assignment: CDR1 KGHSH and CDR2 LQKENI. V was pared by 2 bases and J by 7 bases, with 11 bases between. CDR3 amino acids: CASSPARRTEKLFF. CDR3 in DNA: TGTGCCAGCTCACCAGCCAGGAGGACTGAAAAACTGTTTTTT.

CDR3 coding DNA: TGTGCCAGCAGCTTAGGGGGGAATGGCTACACCTTC. Protein product: CASSLGGNGYTF. The gene calls are TRBV7-8 and TRBJ1-2; a possible D gene is TRBD1 (5 bases). Germline CDR1 reads SGHVS; CDR2 reads FQNEAQ. Trimming removed 1 base at V and 6 bases at J, with 6 bases between. The CDR3 sequence is 12 residues long.

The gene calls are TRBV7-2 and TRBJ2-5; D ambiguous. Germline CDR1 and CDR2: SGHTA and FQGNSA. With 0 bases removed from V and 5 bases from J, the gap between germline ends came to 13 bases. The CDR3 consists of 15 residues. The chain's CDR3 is CASSLAQGPSETQYF. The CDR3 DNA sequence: TGTGCCAGCAGCTTAGCGCAAGGGCCTTCGGAGACCCAGTACTTC. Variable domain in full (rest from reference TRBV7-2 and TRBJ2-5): GAGVSQSPSNKVTEKGKDVELRCDPISGHTALYWYRQSLGQGLEFLIYFQGNSAPDKSGLPSDRFSAERTGGSVSTLTIQRTQQEDSAVYLCASSLAQGPSETQYFGPGTRLLVL.

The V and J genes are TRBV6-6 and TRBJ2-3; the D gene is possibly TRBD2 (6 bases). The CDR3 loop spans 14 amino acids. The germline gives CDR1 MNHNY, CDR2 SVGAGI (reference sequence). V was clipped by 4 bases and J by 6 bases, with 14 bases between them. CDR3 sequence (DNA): TGTGCCAGCAGTTCCCGGGGAGGTATCGATACGCAGTATTTT. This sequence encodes CASSSRGGIDTQYF.

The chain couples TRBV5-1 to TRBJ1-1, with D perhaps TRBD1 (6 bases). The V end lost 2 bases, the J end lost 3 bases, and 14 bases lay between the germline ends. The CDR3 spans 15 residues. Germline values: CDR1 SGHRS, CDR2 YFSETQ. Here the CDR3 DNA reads TGCGCCAGCAGCTTAACAGGGAGGAGAGACACTGAAGCTTTCTTT. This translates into CASSLTGRRDTEAFF.

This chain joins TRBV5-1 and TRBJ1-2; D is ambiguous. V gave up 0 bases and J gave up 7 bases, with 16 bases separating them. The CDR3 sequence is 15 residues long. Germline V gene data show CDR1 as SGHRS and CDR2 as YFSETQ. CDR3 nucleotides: TGCGCCAGCAGCTTGGGGGAAGGGAGTTCTGGTGGCTACACCTTC. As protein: CASSLGEGSSGGYTF.

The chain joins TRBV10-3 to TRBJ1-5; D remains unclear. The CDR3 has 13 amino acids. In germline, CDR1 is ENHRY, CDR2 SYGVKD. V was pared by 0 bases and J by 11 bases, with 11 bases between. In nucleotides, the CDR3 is TGTGCCATCAGTGAGTCGGGTACCCAGGCCCAGCATTTT. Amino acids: CAISESGTQAQHF.

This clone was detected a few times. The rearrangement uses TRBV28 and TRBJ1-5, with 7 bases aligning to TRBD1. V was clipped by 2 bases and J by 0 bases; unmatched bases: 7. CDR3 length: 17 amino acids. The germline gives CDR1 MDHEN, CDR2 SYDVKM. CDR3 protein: CASSLGGQTYSNQPQHF. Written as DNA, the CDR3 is TGTGCCAGCAGTTTAGGGGGACAGACTTATAGCAATCAGCCCCAGCATTTT.

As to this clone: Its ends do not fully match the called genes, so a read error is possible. The CDR3 region is CASSRTSGSHNEQFF. The CDR3 bases are TGTGCCAGCAGTCGGACTAGTGGCTCCCACAATGAGCAGTTCTTC. The chain couples TRBV7-2 to TRBJ2-1; 7 bases are a match to TRBD2. Germline CDR1 SGHTA, CDR2 FQGNSA. This CDR3 is 15 amino acids long.

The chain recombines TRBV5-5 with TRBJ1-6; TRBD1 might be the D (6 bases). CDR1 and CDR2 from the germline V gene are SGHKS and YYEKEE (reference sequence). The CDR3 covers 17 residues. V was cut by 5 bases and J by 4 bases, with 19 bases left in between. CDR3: CASSWGYRTAYNSPLHF. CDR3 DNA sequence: TGTGCCAGCAGTTGGGGCTATCGGACAGCGTATAATTCACCCCTCCACTTT. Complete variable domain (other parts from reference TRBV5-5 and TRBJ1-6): DAGVTQSPTHLIKTRGQQVTLRCSPISGHKSVSWYQQVLGQGPQFIFQYYEKEERGRGNFPDRFSARQFPNYSSELNVNALLLGDSALYLCASSWGYRTAYNSPLHFGNGTRLTVT.

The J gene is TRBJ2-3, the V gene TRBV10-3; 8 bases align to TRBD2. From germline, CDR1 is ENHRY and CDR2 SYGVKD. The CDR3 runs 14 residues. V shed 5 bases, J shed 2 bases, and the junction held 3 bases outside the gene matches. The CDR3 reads CAISPGLDTDTQYF. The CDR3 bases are TGTGCCATCAGTCCGGGACTAGACACAGATACGCAGTATTTT.

For the CDR3, the DNA is TGTGCAAGTCGCTTAGCGGGACTAGCGGGGTCCACAGATACGCAGTATTTT. It is translated as CASRLAGLAGSTDTQYF. V usage is TRBV12-2 and J usage is TRBJ2-3; the D call TRBD2 from the table was never checked on the DNA. TRBV12-2 has pseudogene status. The CDR3 is 17 residues long.